The 13 T cell receptor beta chains listed next were all sequenced from one sample in a study of CD8 T cells in Susac syndrome. Random hexamers primed reverse transcription of roughly 0.5 to 1 ug RNA. TCRdb re-analysed the immunoSEQ multiplex PCR reads in MiXCR, keeping a single row per CDR3 protein. This sample has 150,000 or so distinct CDR3 sequences; 95% occur once, and the top ten carry 0.16%. The sample taken for sequencing was CD4+ T cells from PBMCs. The receptors stem from a human donor with Susac syndrome.

V usage is TRBV5-1 and J usage is TRBJ2-5; 7 bases are a match to TRBD2. Germline CDR1 reads SGHRS; CDR2 reads YFSETQ. This CDR3 contains 15 residues. With 3 bases clipped from V and 5 bases from J, the junction kept 10 bases outside the gene matches. The CDR3 here is CASSSQDSGGETQYF. The CDR3 nucleotides are TGCGCCAGCAGCTCCCAAGACTCGGGAGGTGAGACCCAGTACTTC.

The gene calls are TRBV2 and TRBJ2-3, with 10 bases aligning to TRBD2. The CDR3 loop spans 18 amino acids. With V trimmed by 5 bases and J by 2 bases, 13 bases remained unmatched. CDR1 and CDR2 (germline): SNHLY, FYNNEI. The CDR3 DNA is TGTGCCAGCAGTTCCCAAGGGTCACTAGCGGGGAACACAGATACGCAGTATTTT. Translating gives CASSSQGSLAGNTDTQYF.

The chain combines TRBV7-9 with TRBJ2-7; possible D gene TRBD2, 6 bases. CDR3 length: 14 amino acids. The germline V gene encodes CDR1 SEHNR and CDR2 FQNEAQ (reference sequence). Trimming took 5 bases from V and 5 from J, leaving 16 bases between them. CDR3 residues: CASSRSGGVNEQYF. CDR3 nucleotides: TGTGCCAGCAGCCGCTCCGGCGGGGTGAACGAGCAGTACTTC.

The chain recombines TRBV5-1 with TRBJ1-2, with 7 bases fitting TRBD1. This CDR3 region has 15 residues. Trimming removed 3 bases from V and 3 bases from J; junction bases left unmatched: 8. Germline assignment: CDR1 SGHRS and CDR2 YFSETQ. The CDR3: CASSWTGESDYGYTF. Here the CDR3 DNA reads TGCGCCAGCAGCTGGACAGGAGAGTCGGACTATGGCTACACCTTC.

The gene calls are TRBV25-1 and TRBJ2-1, with 11 bases fitting TRBD1. Looked up from germline, CDR1 is MGHDK and CDR2 is SYGVNS. The trim removed 6 bases at V and 6 bases at J, leaving 4 bases unmatched. The CDR3 spans 14 residues. For the CDR3, the DNA is TGTGCCAGCAGGGGACAGGGGGAGGTCAATGAGCAGTTCTTC. Translated: CASRGQGEVNEQFF.

J is TRBJ2-3 and V is TRBV29-1, with 8 bases lining up with TRBD1. Germline lookup yields CDR1 SQVTM and CDR2 ANQGSEA. The junction had 12 bases not matched to a gene; V was cut back by 6 bases and J by 7 bases. The CDR3 consists of 14 residues. The CDR3 reads CSVGYLTGENTQYF. The CDR3 DNA reads as TGCAGCGTGGGCTACCTGACAGGGGAGAATACGCAGTATTTT.

V and J are TRBV12-3 or TRBV12-4 and TRBJ1-4, with no clear D. This CDR3 spans 14 amino acids. Trimming shortened V by 10 bases and J by 3 bases, and 15 bases separated the two germline ends. The CDR3, as DNA: TGTGCCACCTCCTCGGGGTCGGCTAATGAAAAACTGTTTTTT. Translating gives CATSSGSANEKLFF.

V usage is TRBV29-1 and J usage is TRBJ1-1; no firm D call. The CDR3 is made up of 12 amino acids. CDR1 SQVTM and CDR2 ANQGSEA come from the germline V gene. V was pared by 5 bases and J by 2 bases, with 9 bases between. CDR3 nucleotide sequence: TGCAGCGTTCGGTCAGGTAACACTGAAGCTTTCTTT. Protein: CSVRSGNTEAFF. The entire variable domain, with the rest obtained from reference TRBV29-1 and TRBJ1-1, is as follows: SAVISQKPSRDICQRGTSLTIQCQVDSQVTMMFWYRQQPGQSLTLIATANQGSEATYESGFVIDKFPISRPNLTFSTLTVSNMSPEDSSIYLCSVRSGNTEAFFGQGTRLTVV.

CDR3: CASSLFDNSNTEAFF. CDR3 coding DNA: TGTGCCAGCAGCTTGTTCGACAACTCGAACACTGAAGCTTTCTTT. The chain combines TRBV5-8 with TRBJ1-1; D is ambiguous. The CDR3 sequence is 15 residues long. The germline V gene encodes CDR1 SGHTS and CDR2 YDEGEE. V was clipped by 1 base and J by 1 base, with 11 bases between them.

J is TRBJ1-2 and V is TRBV11-2; unclear D gene. V lost 5 bases, J lost 4 bases, and 26 bases lay in between. The length of the CDR3 is 18 residues. The germline V gene encodes CDR1 SGHAT and CDR2 FQNNGV. CDR3 sequence reads: CASSPRGGFSGSSYGYTF. The CDR3 bases are TGTGCCAGCAGCCCCCGCGGAGGGTTTTCAGGTAGCAGCTATGGCTACACCTTC.

The chain employs TRBV5-4 and TRBJ1-1; D gene uncertain. The CDR3 covers 12 residues. Germline V gives CDR1 SGHNT, CDR2 YYREEE (reference sequence). Trimming took off 0 bases at V and 4 bases at J, with 4 bases between the two ends. The CDR3 sequence is CASSLVSTEAFF. CDR3 nucleotides: TGTGCCAGCAGCTTGGTAAGCACTGAAGCTTTCTTT. Full variable domain (rest looked up from reference TRBV5-4 and TRBJ1-1): ETGVTQSPTHLIKTRGQQVTLRCSSQSGHNTVSWYQQALGQGPQFIFQYYREEENGRGNFPPRFSGLQFPNYSSELNVNALELDDSALYLCASSLVSTEAFFGQGTRLTVV.

The J gene is TRBJ2-1, the V gene TRBV7-3; TRBD2 matches at 9 bases. V dropped 4 bases and J dropped 9; count of bases not matched to a gene: 10. CDR3 size: 15 residues. Per germline, CDR1 SGHTA and CDR2 FQGTGA. The CDR3 here is CASSSFGGGASEQFF. The CDR3 bases are TGTGCCAGCAGCTCCTTTGGCGGGGGGGCCAGTGAGCAGTTCTTC.

V gene TRBV5-4 combines with J gene TRBJ1-1; D perhaps matches TRBD1 (5 bases). The V and J ends lost 0 bases and 10 bases respectively, with 13 bases between them. This CDR3 spans 13 amino acids. Germline V gene lookup returns CDR1 SGHNT and CDR2 YYREEE (reference sequence). CDR3 sequence reads: CASSLGGAARAFF. The CDR3 coding sequence is TGTGCCAGCAGCTTGGGAGGGGCGGCGCGAGCTTTCTTT.